The 27 T cell receptor beta chains below all came from one sample that was sequenced in a study of PD-1 blockade in classical Hodgkin lymphoma. Time point described: cycle 4 day 1 (C4D1), after 6 weeks of nivolumab. No patient escaped relapse after autologous stem cell transplantation, and brentuximab vedotin exposure varied. PBMCs were thawed, and CD8+ T cells were then isolated from them by magnetic negative selection. Data came from immunoSEQ multiplex PCR; TCRdb stores just in-frame clones and leaves some out. The table shows about 20,000 clones, with 84% occurring only once. Sequences were derived from CD8+ T cells from blood, sampled before the fourth cycle of nivolumab. The receptors here all came from a human donor with classical Hodgkin lymphoma.

V and J are TRBV11-1 and TRBJ2-5; 12 bases align to TRBD2. Germline lookup yields CDR1 SGHAT and CDR2 FQDESV (reference sequence). The CDR3 is 18 amino acids. The ends lost 2 bases at V and 5 bases at J; junction bases unmatched: 12. This CDR3 is CASSLWTLAGGLWETQYF. In DNA, the CDR3 is TGTGCCAGCAGCTTATGGACCCTAGCGGGGGGGCTCTGGGAGACCCAGTACTTC. Full variable domain (rest looked up from reference TRBV11-1 and TRBJ2-5): EAEVAQSPRYKITEKSQAVAFWCDPISGHATLYWYRQILGQGPELLVQFQDESVVDDSQLPKDRFSAERLKGVDSTLKIQPAELGDSAMYLCASSLWTLAGGLWETQYFGPGTRLLVL.

The chain recombines TRBV5-1 with TRBJ2-7, with 8 bases fitting TRBD1. Trimming took 1 base from V and 2 from J; bases not matched to a gene: 8. The germline gives CDR1 SGHRS, CDR2 YFSETQ. The CDR3 loop spans 16 amino acids. The CDR3 protein is CASSLRSGTGPYEQYF. The CDR3 nucleotides read TGCGCCAGCAGCTTGCGATCTGGGACAGGTCCCTACGAGCAGTACTTC.

This sequence joins TRBV7-6 and TRBJ2-1; 9 positions agree with TRBD2. Germline values: CDR1 SGHVS, CDR2 FNYEAQ. The length of the CDR3 is 15 residues. Trimming took 2 bases from V and 9 from J; bases not matched to a gene: 8. CDR3 DNA sequence: TGTGCCAGCAGCTTAAGTGCGGGGGGGCCTGGTGAGCAGTTCTTC. It encodes CASSLSAGGPGEQFF.

The chain uses TRBV9 and TRBJ2-3, with 8 bases matching TRBD1. The trim removed 3 bases at V and 2 bases at J, leaving 8 bases unmatched. The CDR3 length is 16 residues. In germline, CDR1 is SGDLS, CDR2 YYNGEE. The DNA for the CDR3 is TGTGCCAGCAGCGACGCCGGGACAGGCCACACAGATACGCAGTATTTT. Its translation: CASSDAGTGHTDTQYF. The whole variable domain, remainder taken from reference TRBV9 and TRBJ2-3, is DSGVTQTPKHLITATGQRVTLRCSPRSGDLSVYWYQQSLDQGLQFLIQYYNGEERAKGNILERFSAQQFPDLHSELNLSSLELGDSALYFCASSDAGTGHTDTQYFGPGTRLTVL.

This chain joins TRBV5-1 and TRBJ2-7; 7 bases align to TRBD2. The V gene's germline CDR1 is SGHRS and CDR2 YFSETQ. V lost 4 bases, J lost 5 bases, and 9 bases stayed unmatched. CDR3 length equals 14 residues. This CDR3 is CASSPAWGGDEQYF. The CDR3 DNA is TGCGCCAGCAGCCCCGCCTGGGGGGGTGACGAGCAGTACTTC.

This chain joins TRBV2 and TRBJ1-1, with 8 bases fitting TRBD1. The V gene end was trimmed by 7 bases and the J gene end by 8 bases; junction bases not matched to a gene: 15. CDR1 and CDR2 from the germline V gene are SNHLY and FYNNEI. The CDR3 runs 15 residues. The CDR3 is CASTLGYGTGSEAFF. CDR3 nucleotide sequence: TGTGCCAGCACCCTGGGTTATGGGACAGGCTCCGAAGCTTTCTTT.

This chain uses TRBV7-9 with TRBJ2-5; 12 bases line up with TRBD1. The end of the DNA aligns better with TRBJ2-7, so the J call may be wrong. Per the germline V gene, CDR1 is SEHNR and CDR2 is FQNEAQ (reference sequence). The CDR3 covers 14 residues. The CDR3 here is CASSEGQGAAEQYF. The CDR3 DNA follows: TGTGCCAGCAGCGAGGGACAGGGGGCGGCCGAGCAGTACTTC.

V is TRBV5-1 and J is TRBJ1-1, with a tentative D call TRBD1 (5 bases). Trimming took off 4 bases at V and 0 bases at J, with 13 bases between the two ends. This CDR3 spans 15 amino acids. In germline, CDR1 is SGHRS, CDR2 YFSETQ. In DNA, the CDR3 is TGCGCCAGCAGCGATTCGGACACCATGAACACTGAAGCTTTCTTT. It yields the protein CASSDSDTMNTEAFF.

This rearrangement joins TRBV5-4 to TRBJ1-2; tentative D call: TRBD1 (6 bases). Trimming took 1 base from V and 0 from J, leaving 10 bases between them. In germline, CDR1 is SGHNT, CDR2 YYREEE (reference sequence). The CDR3 loop spans 15 amino acids. CDR3 DNA: TGTGCCAGCAGCTTGCGGGGGGGGCCTAACTATGGCTACACCTTC. As protein: CASSLRGGPNYGYTF.

V usage is TRBV29-1 and J usage is TRBJ1-3; D not certain. Trimming left V 4 bases short and J 7 bases short, with 8 bases between. The germline gives CDR1 SQVTM, CDR2 ANQGSEA. CDR3 length: 11 amino acids. The CDR3 bases are TGCAGCGTTGGTGTCTGGAACACCATATATTTT. This sequence encodes CSVGVWNTIYF.

V gene TRBV7-9 combines with J gene TRBJ2-2; D may be TRBD1 or TRBD2 (5 bases each). The V end was cut by 5 bases, the J end by 1 base, with 14 bases between. Germline lookup yields CDR1 SEHNR and CDR2 FQNEAQ (reference sequence). The CDR3 runs to 16 residues. The chain's CDR3 is CASSPVGTVNTGELFF. The CDR3, as DNA: TGTGCCAGCAGCCCTGTTGGGACGGTGAACACCGGGGAGCTGTTTTTT.

The rearrangement links TRBV19 to TRBJ2-3, with D perhaps being TRBD1 or TRBD2 (6 bases each). V was cut by 4 bases and J by 7 bases, with 12 bases left in between. From germline, CDR1 is LNHDA and CDR2 SQIVND (reference sequence). The length of the CDR3 is 13 residues. The CDR3 DNA sequence: TGTGCCAGTAGTACCGGGGGCGGGAATACGCAGTATTTT. It yields the protein CASSTGGGNTQYF.

The chain combines TRBV7-9 with TRBJ2-2; 11 nucleotides line up with TRBD1. V shed 3 bases, J shed 6 bases, and the junction held 3 bases outside the gene matches. Germline CDR1 is SEHNR and CDR2 is FQNEAQ (reference sequence). The CDR3 is 15 amino acids. The CDR3 loop reads CASSFRDRGSGELFF. The DNA of the CDR3 is TGTGCCAGCAGCTTCCGGGACAGGGGGTCCGGGGAGCTGTTTTTT.

The V gene is TRBV15, the J gene TRBJ2-3; D uncertain. The CDR3 spans 15 residues. Trimming cost V 0 bases and J 3 bases, with 10 bases left between them. Looked up from germline, CDR1 is LNHNV and CDR2 is YYDKDF (reference sequence). CDR3 DNA: TGTGCCACCAGCAGAGATTGGGGTAGTACAGATACGCAGTATTTT. Translating gives CATSRDWGSTDTQYF. The full variable domain, with the rest looked up from reference TRBV15 and TRBJ2-3, is DAMVIQNPRYQVTQFGKPVTLSCSQTLNHNVMYWYQQKSSQAPKLLFHYYDKDFNNEADTPDNFQSRRPNTSFCFLDIRSPGLGDTAMYLCATSRDWGSTDTQYFGPGTRLTVL.

V gene TRBV29-1 combines with J gene TRBJ2-7, with D unresolved. CDR1 SQVTM and CDR2 ANQGSEA come from the germline V gene. The CDR3 is made up of 12 amino acids. V was cut by 7 bases and J by 2 bases, with 12 bases left in between. The CDR3 DNA is TGCAGCGCGACCACAGAAACCTACGAGCAGTACTTC. Residues: CSATTETYEQYF.

The V gene is TRBV9, the J gene TRBJ2-6; D is ambiguous. The CDR3 contains 15 residues. Trimming removed 0 bases from V and 0 bases from J, with 4 bases in between. Germline-derived CDR1 and CDR2 are SGDLS and YYNGEE. The CDR3 DNA reads as TGTGCCAGCAGCGTAGAAAGCTCTGGGGCCAACGTCCTGACTTTC. Encoded protein: CASSVESSGANVLTF.

The genes are TRBV7-9 and TRBJ2-7, with 8 positions matching TRBD2. Trimming took 3 bases from V and 5 from J; bases not matched to a gene: 9. This CDR3 region has 15 residues. CDR1 is SEHNR and CDR2 is FQNEAQ in the germline V gene (reference sequence). The CDR3 is CASSFRGGSGHEQYF. CDR3 sequence (DNA): TGTGCCAGCAGCTTCCGCGGGGGGTCGGGTCACGAGCAGTACTTC.

The V gene is TRBV5-4, the J gene TRBJ1-1; TRBD1 matches 8 bases. Germline lookup yields CDR1 SGHNT and CDR2 YYREEE (reference sequence). The CDR3 is made up of 13 amino acids. V dropped 3 bases and J dropped 5; count of bases not matched to a gene: 3. DNA for the CDR3: TGTGCCAGCAGCTCACAGGGGGGAACTGAAGCTTTCTTT. It codes for CASSSQGGTEAFF.

The chain recombines TRBV10-1 with TRBJ1-1; possibly TRBD1 for D (6 bases). The V end was cut by 3 bases, the J end by 4 bases, with 6 bases between. This CDR3 is 12 amino acids long. The germline gives CDR1 WNHNN, CDR2 SYGVQD (reference sequence). CDR3 loop: CASSEGGTEAFF. In DNA form, the CDR3 reads TGCGCCAGCAGTGAAGGGGGCACTGAAGCTTTCTTT.

This chain uses TRBV2 with TRBJ1-1; the D is unclear. This CDR3 contains 12 residues. The germline gives CDR1 SNHLY, CDR2 FYNNEI. V was trimmed by 5 bases and J by 5 bases, leaving 9 bases between them. This CDR3 is CASSPAFTEAFF. The CDR3 bases are TGTGCCAGCAGTCCTGCGTTTACTGAAGCTTTCTTT.

J is TRBJ2-5 and V is TRBV19; D is perhaps TRBD1 (5 bases). Germline V lookup: CDR1 LNHDA, CDR2 SQIVND (reference sequence). With 1 base removed from V and 4 bases from J, the gap between germline ends came to 13 bases. CDR3 length: 15 residues. CDR3 sequence (DNA): TGTGCCAGTAGTATAGGGACACTCGGAACAGAGACCCAGTACTTC. The encoded protein is CASSIGTLGTETQYF.

The gene calls are TRBV4-2 and TRBJ2-7; no definite D call. The CDR3 runs 15 residues. V shed 0 bases and J shed 7 bases, with 16 bases lying between them. Germline values: CDR1 LGHNA, CDR2 YNFKEQ. The CDR3 DNA follows: TGTGCCAGCAGCCAAGAAATCCAAGATACAAGGGAGCAGTACTTC. The encoded protein is CASSQEIQDTREQYF.

The J gene is TRBJ2-1, the V gene TRBV27, with 8 bases lining up with TRBD1. Germline CDR1 and CDR2: MNHEY and SMNVEV (reference sequence). V trimming: 4 bases; J trimming: 4 bases; junction bases outside the gene matches: 12. There are 17 residues in the CDR3. The CDR3: CASSSNQDRAYYNEQFF. Written as DNA, the CDR3 is TGTGCCAGCAGTTCAAACCAGGACAGGGCGTATTACAATGAGCAGTTCTTC.

The V call is TRBV27, the J call TRBJ1-2; D possibly corresponds to TRBD1 (6 bases). The CDR3 contains 18 residues. CDR1 is MNHEY and CDR2 is SMNVEV in the germline V gene (reference sequence). Trimming left V 4 bases short and J 4 bases short, with 25 bases between. This CDR3 is CASSYTSSVSGVGYGYTF. The CDR3 region has the DNA TGTGCCAGCAGTTATACTAGTTCGGTGTCAGGGGTAGGCTATGGCTACACCTTC.

This clone was detected a few times. The rearrangement uses TRBV30 and TRBJ1-1, with D possibly matching TRBD1 (6 bases). V was trimmed by 4 bases and J by 1 base, leaving 10 bases between them. This CDR3 region has 13 residues. The V gene's germline CDR1 is GTSNPN and CDR2 SVGIG (reference sequence). The CDR3 loop is CAWTWGRNTEAFF. CDR3 nucleotide sequence: TGTGCCTGGACTTGGGGGCGGAACACTGAAGCTTTCTTT.

This rearrangement joins TRBV9 to TRBJ1-2; TRBD1 matches 9 bases. CDR1 is SGDLS, CDR2 YYNGEE, per germline. V was pared by 4 bases and J by 7 bases, with 5 bases of the junction left unmatched. The CDR3 has 13 residues. CDR3 in amino acids: CASSIGTGFGYTF. The CDR3 nucleotides read TGTGCCAGCAGCATCGGGACAGGGTTTGGCTACACCTTC.

The chain uses TRBV11-2 and TRBJ2-3; D gene uncertain. The CDR3 totals 16 residues. Trimming removed 0 bases from V and 0 bases from J, with 10 bases in between. Germline CDR1 reads SGHAT; CDR2 reads FQNNGV. The DNA for the CDR3 is TGTGCCAGCAGCTTAGAAAGCACCTCTAGCACAGATACGCAGTATTTT. This encodes CASSLESTSSTDTQYF. The full variable domain, its missing parts supplied by reference TRBV11-2 and TRBJ2-3, is EAGVAQSPRYKIIEKRQSVAFWCNPISGHATLYWYQQILGQGPKLLIQFQNNGVVDDSQLPKDRFSAERLKGVDSTLKIQPAKLEDSAVYLCASSLESTSSTDTQYFGPGTRLTVL.